This T cell receptor beta chain derives from a study of human T cells and chemical hapten exposure (dated by TCRdb to about 2021). Concerning the study at large: For sensitization, 2% DPC in acetone was applied to a 2 cm by 2 cm area of upper inner arm skin. Libraries were combined into a pool for sequencing, and differences in TCR yield between samples came mainly from small differences in library volumes within the pool. Patch tests used Finn chambers with 0.01% DPC on the upper back, scored after 6 days by International Contact Dermatitis Research Group standards. Most of the patients in the cohort were female, and the cohort covered alopecia areata with under or over 50% scalp involvement, alopecia totalis and alopecia universalis. Blood samples were taken from patients before sensitization (week 0) and then at 2, 6 and about 24 weeks after DPC sensitization. This study followed changes in the peripheral blood TCR repertoire in vivo during primary and secondary sensitization of alopecia patients to the hapten diphenylcyclopropenone (DPC). Throughout the roughly 23-week study period, patients were also given weekly therapeutic DPC doses on the scalp. Approximately 28 alopecia patients gave blood for TCR sequencing at one to four time points (pre-sensitization, 2, 6 and 24 weeks).

Paper-wide results and their limitations: Expanded TCRs formed significantly more large CDR3 similarity clusters than pre-sensitization or healthy control sets, consistent with antigen-driven responses. After repeated subsampling, the strength of the expansion versus patch-test correlation and the threshold at which it became significant changed. Because all patients had alopecia, a presumed autoimmune disease, the immune response of the patients might differ from that of healthy individuals. DPC sensitization did not change how many TCRs were above 1 in 1000 frequency, and no evidence was found of alterations in global repertoire structure. Patch test score correlated positively with the number of PT1 expanded TCRs, reaching significance at thresholds 8, 16 and 32 but not at 4.

Points on this clonotype: Its antigen is unknown. No much larger clone exists at a distance of one base, and base qualities are not known.

Library method: RACE. This sample was sequenced with a NextSeq 500. During library preparation, unique molecular identifiers were attached to individual cDNA molecules so that TCRs could be counted quantitatively and reproducibly. Each blood RNA sample was used to sequence both TCR alpha and TCR beta chains. Processing in the source paper ran as follows. A median of about 100,000 TCRs per sample was observed, with a range of about 23,224 to 690,600. The Decombinator software suite was used to annotate the V, J and CDR3 of the TCR reads. To make PS versus PT1 abundance plots, every sample was subsampled to the same number of TCRs (28,000). Expanded TCRs were defined as absent before sensitization and observed at least eight times at the 2-week time point. The raw public reads went through TCRdb reprocessing: fastp at Q25, MiXCR clone calling, in-frame beta chains kept. Here each entry gathers all rows of one CDR3 protein and keeps the most common genes and DNA. V and J calls and clone size were set by TCRdb, not the authors. In all, the sample holds 45,000 to 65,000 distinct CDR3 sequences, and approximately 10% of those were seen once. 8% to 10% of the sample goes to the ten largest clones.

The time point label, read with the paper, signifies: pre-sensitization, week 0. This specimen's treatment or condition label, interpreted: therapeutic diphenylcyclopropenone sensitization with weekly scalp DPC. At every patch-test visit, the blood draw took place before the patch test was put on. Patients were eligible if aged 18 to 70, diagnosed with alopecia and judged suitable for DPC therapy, and pregnant patients were excluded. Total RNA was extracted from unfractionated whole blood collected in Tempus Blood RNA tubes. The sequencing used whole blood, collected in connection with sensitization to the hapten diphenylcyclopropenone (DPC). The sequence derives from a man aged 35-49 years with alopecia areata. Some clones in this sample may be carry-over from other donors' samples.

The CDR3 protein is CSVDGQNNYGYTF. The nucleotide sequence reads as follows: TGCAGCGTTGATGGACAAAATAACTATGGCTACACCTTC. The chain is encoded by TRBV29-1 joined to TRBJ1-2; perhaps TRBD1 is the D gene, with 5 bases matching. Relative to germline, V is 3 bases shorter and J is 1 base shorter, with 9 bases between their ends. The CDR3 has 13 amino acids, counting the end cysteine and phenylalanine. Here the CDR3 DNA is all that survives: 39 bases in frame from base 1. The germline V gene yields SQVTM for CDR1 and ANQGSEA for CDR2.